Presented here are 32 T cell receptor beta chains from one specimen sequenced in a study of blood T cell repertoires in COVID-19. The data were produced by immunoSEQ multiplex PCR, yet TCRdb's version contains in-frame clones alone and is incomplete. Altogether about 100,000 clones are present, around 90% being singletons, with the ten largest covering approximately 5%. Specimen: peripheral blood. Source of these receptors: a human donor in a cohort sampled during active COVID-19.

This clone was seen a single time. This chain uses TRBV6-2 or TRBV6-3 with TRBJ2-7; TRBD2 is a possible D gene (6 bases). Trimming removed 2 bases from V and 5 bases from J, with 19 bases in between. Germline V gene lookup returns CDR1 MNHEY and CDR2 SVGEGT. The CDR3 is 16 residues long. The CDR3 DNA reads TGTGCCAGCAGTTACCCACCCGGAGGGATTGCCCACGAGCAGTACTTC. This translates into CASSYPPGGIAHEQYF.

The V and J genes are TRBV2 and TRBJ1-5; D uncertain. This CDR3 is built from 15 residues. Trimming cost V 3 bases and J 7 bases, with 16 bases left between them. The V gene's germline CDR1 is SNHLY and CDR2 FYNNEI. The CDR3: CASSDNSLQRQPQHF. CDR3 coding DNA: TGTGCCAGCAGTGACAACAGCCTCCAGAGACAGCCCCAGCATTTT.

The J gene is TRBJ2-1, the V gene TRBV5-8; D is undetermined. There are 12 residues in the CDR3. Germline loops: CDR1 SGHTS, CDR2 YDEGEE. Trimming left V 0 bases short and J 11 bases short, with 9 bases between. This CDR3 reads CASSLGLGQQFF. The CDR3 DNA reads as TGTGCCAGCAGCTTGGGCCTAGGCCAGCAGTTCTTC.

This sequence joins TRBV2 and TRBJ1-5; 9 nucleotides line up with TRBD1. V dropped 6 bases and J dropped 5; count of bases not matched to a gene: 8. The CDR3 is made up of 15 amino acids. The V gene's germline CDR1 is SNHLY and CDR2 FYNNEI. In nucleotides, the CDR3 is TGTGCCAGCAGGCGGGACAGGGAAGGTTATCAGCCCCAGCATTTT. Its protein product is CASRRDREGYQPQHF.

This clone is a singleton in its sample. The chain has TRBV7-8 and TRBJ2-5; D possibly corresponds to TRBD2 (5 bases). The V end was cut by 5 bases, the J end by 1 base, with 11 bases between. CDR1 is SGHVS and CDR2 is FQNEAQ in the germline V gene. This CDR3 is built from 14 residues. CDR3 in amino acids: CASSPGRVQETQYF. The CDR3 DNA sequence: TGTGCCAGCAGCCCGGGAAGAGTCCAAGAGACCCAGTACTTC.

The chain has TRBV5-1 and TRBJ2-3, with D tentatively TRBD2 (5 bases). Trimming pared 1 base from V and 2 bases from J, leaving 11 bases between. Germline V gene sequence: CDR1 SGHRS, CDR2 YFSETQ. CDR3 size: 15 residues. The CDR3 is CASSLPVGATDTQYF. CDR3 coding DNA: TGCGCCAGCAGCTTGCCAGTGGGAGCCACAGATACGCAGTATTTT.

The chain joins TRBV6-2 or TRBV6-3 to TRBJ2-1; D unclear. The CDR3 runs to 16 residues. Trimming pared 6 bases from V and 8 bases from J, leaving 23 bases between. CDR1 MNHEY and CDR2 SVGEGT come from the germline V gene. The CDR3: CASSDPIGSDPDEQFF. The CDR3 region has the DNA TGTGCCAGCAGCGACCCAATCGGAAGCGACCCGGATGAGCAGTTCTTC.

The chain uses TRBV28 and TRBJ1-1, with a weak D call TRBD1 (5 bases). Germline CDR1 and CDR2: MDHEN and SYDVKM. Trimming left V 5 bases short and J 3 bases short, with 16 bases between. This CDR3 contains 15 residues. Here the CDR3 reads CASSPPGGADTEAFF. CDR3 bases: TGTGCCAGCAGTCCCCCGGGAGGGGCGGACACTGAAGCTTTCTTT.

The chain employs TRBV7-9 and TRBJ2-1; weak D call: TRBD1 (6 bases). Per germline, CDR1 SEHNR and CDR2 FQNEAQ (reference sequence). The CDR3 has 15 residues. V lost 5 bases to trimming and J lost 4 bases, with 15 bases between them. DNA for the CDR3: TGTGCCAGCAGCGGCGAAGGGACATATTACAATGAGCAGTTCTTC. It codes for CASSGEGTYYNEQFF.

The chain has TRBV6-1 and TRBJ2-1, with 9 bases lining up with TRBD1. Germline V CDR1 and CDR2: MNHNS, SASEGT. This CDR3 contains 16 residues. J gave up 3 bases and V 3 bases, and 6 bases lay outside the gene matches. The CDR3 sequence: CASSESTGGYYNEQFF. The CDR3 DNA sequence: TGTGCCAGCAGTGAGTCGACAGGGGGATACTACAATGAGCAGTTCTTC.

V is TRBV7-9 and J is TRBJ2-1; TRBD2 matches 11 bases. Germline V gene data show CDR1 as SEHNR and CDR2 as FQNEAQ (reference sequence). After removal of 5 bases from V and 5 bases from J, the junction contained 8 bases not matched to a gene. The CDR3 is 16 amino acids. CDR3 loop: CASSAQLAGAHNEQFF. In DNA, the CDR3 is TGTGCCAGCAGCGCACAACTAGCGGGAGCCCACAATGAGCAGTTCTTC. Full variable domain (outside the CDR3, taken from reference TRBV7-9 and TRBJ2-1): DTGVSQNPRHKITKRGQNVTFRCDPISEHNRLYWYRQTLGQGPEFLTYFQNEAQLEKSRLLSDRFSAERPKGSFSTLEIQRTEQGDSAMYLCASSAQLAGAHNEQFFGPGTRLTVL.

The rearrangement joins TRBV3-1 (or the pseudogene TRBV3-2) to TRBJ2-7, with a tentative D call TRBD1 (6 bases). From germline, CDR1 is LGHDT and CDR2 YNNKEL (reference sequence). V gave up 1 base and J gave up 6 bases, with 13 bases separating them. CDR3 size: 14 residues. This chain's CDR3 is CASSQAPRRGEQYF. Here the CDR3 DNA reads TGTGCCAGCAGCCAAGCCCCCCGCAGGGGCGAGCAGTACTTC.

The rearrangement joins TRBV7-6 to TRBJ1-2, with 8 bases matching TRBD1. The CDR3 runs 17 residues. With 4 bases clipped from V and 7 bases from J, the junction kept 17 bases outside the gene matches. Germline CDR1 is SGHVS and CDR2 is FNYEAQ. This CDR3 is CASSYSGFGQGAGGYTF. The CDR3 DNA is TGTGCCAGCAGCTACTCGGGCTTCGGACAGGGCGCTGGTGGCTACACCTTC.

This sequence joins TRBV19 and TRBJ2-7; 7 bases agree with TRBD2. This CDR3 comprises 13 residues. Per the germline V gene, CDR1 is LNHDA and CDR2 is SQIVND (reference sequence). The V segment lost 4 bases and the J segment 3 bases; nucleotides outside the gene matches: 3. The CDR3 DNA is TGTGCCAGTAGTAGGCCTAGCGGCTACGAGCAGTACTTC. It encodes CASSRPSGYEQYF.

V usage is TRBV10-3 and J usage is TRBJ2-7; 8 bases fit TRBD1. The V segment lost 3 bases and the J segment 1 base; nucleotides outside the gene matches: 5. CDR1 and CDR2 (germline): ENHRY, SYGVKD. The CDR3 consists of 15 residues. CDR3 DNA: TGTGCCATCAGTGAAGGACAGGGAAGATCCTACGAGCAGTACTTC. Translation gives CAISEGQGRSYEQYF.

In its sample, this clone was seen once. The rearrangement links TRBV19 to TRBJ2-3; 8 nucleotides align to TRBD2. The ends lost 6 bases at V and 0 bases at J; junction bases unmatched: 11. Looked up from germline, CDR1 is LNHDA and CDR2 is SQIVND (reference sequence). This CDR3 contains 17 residues. CDR3 in DNA: TGTGCCAGTAGCACCCTTCTGGCTAGCGGGAGCACAGATACGCAGTATTTT. Translation gives CASSTLLASGSTDTQYF.

The rearrangement links TRBV28 to TRBJ1-2, with D possibly matching TRBD1 (6 bases). Trimming pared 5 bases from V and 2 bases from J, leaving 18 bases between. Germline CDR1 is MDHEN and CDR2 is SYDVKM. The CDR3 covers 16 residues. The CDR3 DNA sequence: TGTGCCAGCAGTCAACAGGGAGTCAATAGGAACTATGGCTACACCTTC. This encodes CASSQQGVNRNYGYTF.

The chain uses TRBV25-1 and TRBJ2-7; 11 bases align to TRBD2. V shed 2 bases and J 2 bases; nucleotides not matched to a gene: 8. The germline V gene encodes CDR1 MGHDK and CDR2 SYGVNS. The CDR3 contains 17 residues. The CDR3 protein is CASSEIMGTSGTYEQYF. CDR3 DNA: TGTGCCAGCAGTGAAATAATGGGGACTAGCGGTACCTACGAGCAGTACTTC.

V is TRBV10-3 and J is TRBJ1-1, with D possibly being TRBD1 (5 bases). V dropped 2 bases and J dropped 0 bases, with 10 bases sitting between them. This CDR3 has 15 amino acids. The V gene's germline CDR1 is ENHRY and CDR2 SYGVKD. CDR3 region: CAISEAKGMNTEAFF. The DNA for the CDR3 is TGTGCCATCAGTGAGGCTAAGGGGATGAACACTGAAGCTTTCTTT.

V and J are TRBV30 and TRBJ2-7; 7 bases are a match to TRBD1. The V segment lost 1 base and the J segment 5 bases; nucleotides outside the gene matches: 5. The CDR3 runs 13 residues. Germline V gene lookup returns CDR1 GTSNPN and CDR2 SVGIG (reference sequence). CDR3 loop: CAWSENRGHEQYF. In DNA, the CDR3 is TGTGCCTGGAGTGAGAACAGGGGCCACGAGCAGTACTTC.

The chain uses TRBV7-2 and TRBJ2-1, with 7 bases that match TRBD2. V lost 0 bases to trimming and J lost 3 bases; unmatched junction nucleotides: 5. The CDR3 sequence is 16 residues long. CDR1 is SGHTA and CDR2 is FQGNSA in the germline V gene. In DNA form, the CDR3 reads TGTGCCAGCAGCTTAGCGGCGGGAGCCATCTACAATGAGCAGTTCTTC. It translates to CASSLAAGAIYNEQFF.

V gene TRBV10-3 combines with J gene TRBJ2-3; weak D call: TRBD1 (6 bases). The CDR3 runs to 15 residues. Trimming stripped 5 bases from V and 3 bases from J, with 15 bases between. CDR1 and CDR2 (germline): ENHRY, SYGVKD. CDR3 amino acids: CAISTGHHGTDTQYF. The CDR3 DNA reads as TGTGCCATCAGTACAGGGCATCACGGGACAGATACGCAGTATTTT.

V and J are TRBV27 and TRBJ2-1, with 7 bases that match TRBD1. J lost 14 bases, V lost 2 bases, and 12 bases had no gene match. Germline CDR1 and CDR2: MNHEY and SMNVEV (reference sequence). CDR3 length equals 14 residues. The CDR3 here is CASSLRGLSPEEFF. The CDR3 bases are TGTGCCAGCAGTTTAAGGGGGCTAAGCCCGGAGGAGTTCTTC.

The chain joins TRBV21-1 to TRBJ2-5; the table names TRBD1, a call not compared with the DNA. TRBV21-1 corresponds to a pseudogene. The CDR3 loop spans 18 amino acids. CDR3 DNA sequence: TGTGCCAGCAGCAAAGATTCGGCGGACAGGGGGCCGGGGGAGACCCAGTACTTC. It translates to CASSKDSADRGPGETQYF.

The rearrangement joins TRBV2 to TRBJ2-2; D perhaps matches TRBD1 (5 bases). Germline V gene sequence: CDR1 SNHLY, CDR2 FYNNEI. The CDR3 sequence is 15 residues long. V lost 4 bases to trimming and J lost 1 base, with 10 bases between them. CDR3: CASSVRQGNTGELFF. CDR3 coding DNA: TGTGCCAGCAGTGTTCGGCAGGGGAACACCGGGGAGCTGTTTTTT.

The chain recombines TRBV9 with TRBJ2-2, with 9 bases fitting TRBD1. The V gene end was trimmed by 5 bases and the J gene end by 2 bases; junction bases not matched to a gene: 7. Germline V gene sequence: CDR1 SGDLS, CDR2 YYNGEE. CDR3 length: 16 residues. The CDR3 reads CASSETGGVNTGELFF. The CDR3 DNA sequence: TGTGCCAGCAGTGAAACAGGGGGCGTCAACACCGGGGAGCTGTTTTTT.

The V call is TRBV7-2, the J call TRBJ1-1; a possible D gene is TRBD1 (6 bases). CDR1 and CDR2 from the germline V gene are SGHTA and FQGNSA. The CDR3 covers 15 residues. V lost 2 bases, J lost 5 bases, and 15 bases lay in between. The chain's CDR3 is CASSLWGGLSTEAFF. DNA of the CDR3: TGTGCCAGCAGCTTATGGGGGGGGCTAAGTACTGAAGCTTTCTTT.

J is TRBJ1-6 and V is TRBV11-3; D not certain. Germline CDR1 is SGHNT and CDR2 is YENEEA. The CDR3 has 13 amino acids. Trimming left V 5 bases short and J 3 bases short, with 5 bases between. CDR3 sequence reads: CASSEDYNSPLHF. The DNA of the CDR3 is TGTGCCAGCAGCGAGGACTATAATTCACCCCTCCACTTT.

The chain joins TRBV19 to TRBJ2-7; TRBD2 might be the D (6 bases). The CDR3 contains 13 residues. Between the trimmed V and J ends, which lost 10 bases and 4 bases, there was a span of 17 bases. The germline V gene encodes CDR1 LNHDA and CDR2 SQIVND (reference sequence). CDR3 residues: CATRDSPGYEQYF. CDR3 nucleotides: TGTGCCACTAGGGACTCCCCGGGGTACGAGCAGTACTTC. The variable domain in full, with the rest retrieved from reference TRBV19 and TRBJ2-7, is DGGITQSPKYLFRKEGQNVTLSCEQNLNHDAMYWYRQDPGQGLRLIYYSQIVNDFQKGDIAEGYSVSREKKESFPLTVTSAQKNPTAFYLCATRDSPGYEQYFGPGTRLTVT.

The chain combines TRBV28 with TRBJ1-3, with TRBD1 as a possible D gene (5 bases). V shed 3 bases and J shed 0 bases, with 9 bases lying between them. The CDR3 has 15 amino acids. Per germline, CDR1 MDHEN and CDR2 SYDVKM. CDR3 loop: CASSFQGGSGNTIYF. The CDR3 DNA sequence: TGTGCCAGCAGTTTCCAGGGAGGCTCTGGAAACACCATATATTTT. Full variable domain (missing parts from reference TRBV28 and TRBJ1-3): DVKVTQSSRYLVKRTGEKVFLECVQDMDHENMFWYRQDPGLGLRLIYFSYDVKMKEKGDIPEGYSVSREKKERFSLILESASTNQTSMYLCASSFQGGSGNTIYFGEGSWLTVV.

The chain is built from TRBV5-1 and TRBJ1-1, with D possibly matching TRBD1 (5 bases). CDR3 length equals 13 residues. Deletions cut 4 bases from V and 1 base from J, with 8 bases between. Germline lookup yields CDR1 SGHRS and CDR2 YFSETQ. This CDR3 reads CASSRQQNTEAFF. The DNA of the CDR3 is TGCGCCAGCAGCAGACAGCAGAACACTGAAGCTTTCTTT.

This chain joins TRBV27 and TRBJ2-7; 10 positions agree with TRBD2. The CDR3 consists of 16 residues. V shed 7 bases and J 2 bases; nucleotides not matched to a gene: 11. Germline V gene lookup returns CDR1 MNHEY and CDR2 SMNVEV (reference sequence). For the CDR3, the DNA is TGTGCCAGCAAACGGACTAGCGGACCTTCCACCTACGAGCAGTACTTC. Its protein product is CASKRTSGPSTYEQYF.